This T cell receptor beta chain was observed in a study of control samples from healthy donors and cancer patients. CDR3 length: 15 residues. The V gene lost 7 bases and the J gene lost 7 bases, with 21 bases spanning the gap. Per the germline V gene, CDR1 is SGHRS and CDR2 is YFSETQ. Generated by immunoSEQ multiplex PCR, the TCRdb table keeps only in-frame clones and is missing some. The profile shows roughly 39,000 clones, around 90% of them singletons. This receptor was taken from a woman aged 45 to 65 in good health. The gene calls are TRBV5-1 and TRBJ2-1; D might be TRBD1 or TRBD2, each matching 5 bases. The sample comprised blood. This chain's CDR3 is CASSTSGTLPNEQFF. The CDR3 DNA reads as TGCGCCAGCTCGACTTCCGGGACCCTCCCGAATGAGCAGTTCTTC.